These 2 T cell receptor beta chains share one sample of origin, sequenced in a study of blood T cell repertoires in COVID-19. Using immunoSEQ multiplex PCR, the repertoire was profiled, and TCRdb retains in-frame clones only, with some absent. This table has 35,000 to 50,000 clones, around 83% appearing once. Material: peripheral blood. The receptors here all came from a woman of 80 years or more with acute or convalescent COVID-19.

This chain joins TRBV5-1 and TRBJ1-2; TRBD1 agrees at 7 bases. V lost 4 bases to trimming and J lost 0 bases; unmatched junction nucleotides: 3. This CDR3 contains 14 residues. The germline gives CDR1 SGHRS, CDR2 YFSETQ. CDR3 loop: CASSRGQTNYGYTF. The CDR3 coding sequence is TGCGCCAGCAGCAGGGGACAGACTAACTATGGCTACACCTTC. Full variable domain (remainder filled in from reference TRBV5-1 and TRBJ1-2): KAGVTQTPRYLIKTRGQQVTLSCSPISGHRSVSWYQQTPGQGLQFLFEYFSETQRNKGNFPGRFSGRQFSNSRSEMNVSTLELGDSALYLCASSRGQTNYGYTFGSGTRLTVV.

This clone was counted only a few times. CDR3 in DNA: TGTGCCAGCAGCTTAACAGGGTCAACCTACGAGCAGTACTTC. It specifies CASSLTGSTYEQYF. This chain links TRBV7-9 with TRBJ2-7; D is possibly TRBD1 (6 bases). Germline V gene sequence: CDR1 SEHNR, CDR2 FQNEAQ (reference sequence). V lost 2 bases and J 2 bases, leaving 10 bases between the germline ends. This CDR3 has 14 residues.